This is a list of T cell receptor beta chains from one sample in a study of T-cell reconstitution after alpha-beta-depleted transplantation in children. Using its own MiXCR run on the PCR reads, TCRdb lists one record per CDR3 protein. The sample shows more than 550,000 distinct CDR3 sequences, approximately 10% of them seen only once. The source was PBMCs from the stem cell graft donor, collected from the stem cell graft. These TCRs come from a human donor who donated a stem cell graft to a child with acute myeloid leukemia. CDR3s include the opening cysteine and the closing phenylalanine or tryptophan. Fields, in order: V gene, D gene, clone size, CDR3 protein. The D gene is left open where the match is weak. Clone size is shown for a subset of rows, as once, few, many or a class of expanded clone.

>TRBV5-1|-|-
CASSSEWTVDNEQFF
>TRBV7-2|TRBD1|-
CASSTAGTGSYNEQFF
>TRBV20-1|-|few
CSASFTGYEQYF
>TRBV5-1|-|few
CASSPHGPYNEQFF
>TRBV12-3/TRBV12-4|-|few
CASGRRNEQFF
>TRBV20-1|TRBD2|-
CSASPTSGRFDEQFF
>TRBV4-2|-|many
CASSQALGSAGKNIQYF
>TRBV6-1|-|-
CASTNRGGLYGYTF
>TRBV20-1|-|-
CSATWASFEQEQFF
>TRBV2|-|many
CASQGNTEAFF
>TRBV12-3/TRBV12-4|-|many
CASSFLFGTGELFF
>TRBV18|-|-
CASSPPGGTGQPQHF
>TRBV4-3|-|-
CASSQDRGGNSPLHF
>TRBV29-1|-|many
CSGGAGYEQYF
>TRBV5-1|-|-
CASSSGLINEKLFF
>TRBV6-1|TRBD1|many
CASSPGQGASYEQYF
>TRBV12-3/TRBV12-4|TRBD1|many
CASSSAGTGTREQYF
>TRBV6-4|-|-
CASSAQGYNEHFF
>TRBV28|-|-
CASSLPDNKQFF
>TRBV12-3/TRBV12-4|-|few
CASSSRALAWEQYF
>TRBV12-3/TRBV12-4|TRBD1|many
CASTLGQGRQPQHF
>TRBV20-1|TRBD2|many
CSARSGLGTLEQYF
>TRBV6-2/TRBV6-3|-|-
CASSYSWAGALETQYF
>TRBV29-1|TRBD2|few
CSVAGGLTDTQYF
>TRBV7-2|-|-
CASSYLRAQETQYF
>TRBV10-3|-|-
CAISELAMEQYF
>TRBV29-1|-|-
CSVEKGQTQYF
>TRBV9|-|few
CASSLSRGYNEQFF
>TRBV20-1|TRBD2|-
CSASVAGVAAQYF
>TRBV28|-|few
CASSPTTPKNIQYF
>TRBV7-9|TRBD2|-
CASSPRTSGRRTDTQYF
>TRBV29-1|-|-
CSVGTVMNTGELFF
>TRBV6-2/TRBV6-3|TRBD2|few
CASKLPTSGRNEQFF
>TRBV6-2/TRBV6-3|-|-
CASSFQPQYNEQFF
>TRBV12-3/TRBV12-4|-|few
CASSQGLPLAFF
>TRBV9|-|-
CASSVGAHGPYEQYF
>TRBV20-1|-|few
CSARGGKAVNEQFF